This T cell receptor beta chain was recovered during a study of blood T cells in healthy people across ages. Each sample yielded at least 5.5 micrograms of PBMC total RNA. PCR was performed a second time for about 7 to 12 cycles using a sample-barcoded 5' primer and a J-beta primer mix. TCRdb itself ran the 5' RACE reads through MiXCR, one entry per CDR3 protein. Of roughly 2 million distinct CDR3 sequences in the sample, 40% to 55% were seen once. Ten or more counts support this clonotype. The germline V gene has CDR1 SQVTM and CDR2 ANQGSEA. V lost 6 bases, J lost 4 bases, and 9 bases lay in between. The CDR3 is made up of 11 amino acids.

The TCR comes from a woman between 35 and 50 years old in good health. The chain carries TRBV29-1 and TRBJ2-5; D may be TRBD2 (6 bases). The sample was blood. CDR3 sequence reads: CSVGGGETQYF. The CDR3 nucleotides read TGCAGCGTGGGGGGAGGAGAGACCCAGTACTTC.